Below, 19 T cell receptor beta chains from the same sample are listed, as sequenced in a study of CD8+ T cells in alopecia areata. The treatment here: oral pan-JAK inhibitor, 5-10 mg twice daily. Reverse transcribed after extraction, RNA yielded cDNA as the sequencing template. TCRdb's table, derived via immunoSEQ multiplex PCR, lists solely in-frame clones and lacks some. The sample has over 200,000 clones; over 60% are singletons. Sequencing was performed on CD4+ T cells sorted from blood, taken at week 4, from a patient treated with tofacitinib. The receptor source for this set is a human donor with alopecia areata.

This chain connects TRBV15 to TRBJ2-4, with TRBD2 matching over 9 bases. J gave up 0 bases and V 0 bases, and 9 bases lay outside the gene matches. The CDR3 totals 19 residues. Looked up from germline, CDR1 is LNHNV and CDR2 is YYDKDF (reference sequence). CDR3 DNA: TGTGCCACCAGCAGAGATCTCGAGACTAGCGGAAAAGCCAAAAACATTCAGTACTTC. It is translated as CATSRDLETSGKAKNIQYF.

This chain uses TRBV29-1 with TRBJ2-7; maybe TRBD1 (5 bases). CDR3 length: 15 amino acids. Germline CDR1 and CDR2: SQVTM and ANQGSEA. The V end was cut by 4 bases, the J end by 5 bases, with 21 bases between. The CDR3 loop reads CSVAVRWGVLDEQYF. CDR3 sequence (DNA): TGCAGCGTTGCGGTCCGGTGGGGCGTTTTGGACGAGCAGTACTTC.

This chain links TRBV29-1 with TRBJ1-1; 7 bases align to TRBD1. This CDR3 contains 13 residues. Germline values: CDR1 SQVTM, CDR2 ANQGSEA. Trimming at V came to 6 bases and at J to 4 bases, leaving 8 bases not matched to a gene. CDR3 in DNA: TGCAGCGTCGGGGACAGCAGAGGCACTGAAGCTTTCTTT. It yields the protein CSVGDSRGTEAFF.

The genes are TRBV25-1 and TRBJ2-7, with D perhaps matching TRBD2 (5 bases). Trimming shortened V by 4 bases and J by 0 bases, and 10 bases separated the two germline ends. The CDR3 is made up of 14 amino acids. CDR1 and CDR2 (germline): MGHDK, SYGVNS. CDR3 bases: TGTGCCAGCAGTGTGGTGGGGAGCTCCTACGAGCAGTACTTC. It is translated as CASSVVGSSYEQYF.

The genes are TRBV14 and TRBJ2-7; 9 nucleotides align to TRBD1. This CDR3 comprises 15 residues. V trimming: 1 base; J trimming: 7 bases; junction bases outside the gene matches: 8. Germline values: CDR1 SGHDN, CDR2 FVKESK. The CDR3 bases are TGTGCCAGCAGCCAAGGTCGGACAGGGGAGAGGGAGCAGTACTTC. Translating it yields CASSQGRTGEREQYF. Full variable domain (missing parts from reference TRBV14 and TRBJ2-7): EAGVTQFPSHSVIEKGQTVTLRCDPISGHDNLYWYRRVMGKEIKFLLHFVKESKQDESGMPNNRFLAERTGGTYSTLKVQPAELEDSGVYFCASSQGRTGEREQYFGPGTRLTVT.

This chain joins TRBV19 and TRBJ1-1; D uncertain. The CDR3 sequence is 14 residues long. Germline V CDR1 and CDR2: LNHDA, SQIVND (reference sequence). Trimming took off 6 bases at V and 0 bases at J, with 11 bases between the two ends. As DNA, the CDR3 is TGTGCCAGTAGACGACAAGCTATGAACACTGAAGCTTTCTTT. Translation gives CASRRQAMNTEAFF.

In this sample, this clone turned up once. The chain employs TRBV2 and TRBJ2-6; 7 bases map to TRBD1. Per the germline V gene, CDR1 is SNHLY and CDR2 is FYNNEI. The CDR3 extends over 16 amino acids. With V trimmed by 5 bases and J by 0 bases, 4 bases remained unmatched. DNA of the CDR3: TGTGCCAGCAGTAGGGGACAGACCTCTGGGGCCAACGTCCTGACTTTC. It translates to CASSRGQTSGANVLTF.

The chain uses TRBV6-1 and TRBJ2-3, with D uncertain. Germline lookup yields CDR1 MNHNS and CDR2 SASEGT. V was shortened by 4 bases and J by 2 bases, with 7 bases between the two germline ends. This CDR3 region has 13 residues. Here the CDR3 DNA reads TGTGCCAGCAGTGGGACCTACACAGATACGCAGTATTTT. It codes for CASSGTYTDTQYF.

The genes are TRBV5-1 and TRBJ2-5; D is undetermined. From germline, CDR1 is SGHRS and CDR2 YFSETQ. The length of the CDR3 is 15 residues. Trimming took 2 bases from V and 1 from J, leaving 12 bases between them. CDR3 loop: CASSFNLGGQETQYF. The CDR3 DNA is TGCGCCAGCAGCTTCAACTTGGGCGGCCAAGAGACCCAGTACTTC.

This chain joins TRBV27 and TRBJ2-5; TRBD1 matches at 8 bases. In germline, CDR1 is MNHEY, CDR2 SMNVEV (reference sequence). The CDR3 is 15 amino acids. V lost 6 bases, J lost 1 base, and 7 bases stayed unmatched. CDR3 protein: CASRTGARRQETQYF. In DNA, the CDR3 is TGTGCCAGCAGGACAGGGGCCCGCCGCCAAGAGACCCAGTACTTC.

This clone was seen a handful of times. The rearrangement links TRBV29-1 to TRBJ1-2, with unresolved D. The CDR3 is 14 amino acids. Between the trimmed V and J ends, which lost 0 bases and 2 bases, there was a span of 10 bases. Germline lookup yields CDR1 SQVTM and CDR2 ANQGSEA. Here the CDR3 reads CSVEDGVRNYGYTF. The CDR3 bases are TGCAGCGTTGAAGACGGCGTACGCAACTATGGCTACACCTTC.

The chain joins TRBV7-3 to TRBJ1-4; TRBD1 agrees at 9 bases. Trimming removed 6 bases from V and 7 bases from J; junction bases left unmatched: 6. Germline assignment: CDR1 SGHTA and CDR2 FQGTGA. The CDR3 spans 14 residues. CDR3 protein: CASSSGTGLEKLFF. The CDR3 bases are TGTGCCAGCAGTTCCGGGACAGGGCTTGAAAAACTGTTTTTT.

The chain joins TRBV29-1 to TRBJ2-7; D might be TRBD1 or TRBD2, each matching 5 bases. Germline CDR1 SQVTM, CDR2 ANQGSEA. V shed 2 bases and J shed 2 bases, with 13 bases lying between them. CDR3 length: 14 amino acids. CDR3 loop: CSVEIPGTAYEQYF. CDR3 DNA sequence: TGCAGCGTTGAAATCCCCGGGACGGCCTACGAGCAGTACTTC.

The V gene is TRBV29-1, the J gene TRBJ2-7; D possibly corresponds to TRBD1 (5 bases). The CDR3 runs 13 residues. Germline V gives CDR1 SQVTM, CDR2 ANQGSEA. With 5 bases removed from V and 2 bases from J, the gap between germline ends came to 13 bases. CDR3 in DNA: TGCAGCGTTACCCCGGACACTACCTACGAGCAGTACTTC. Translating gives CSVTPDTTYEQYF.

The chain links TRBV6-5 to TRBJ1-6; D not resolved. The germline V and J ends were trimmed by 6 bases and 7 bases, with 16 bases remaining between them. The CDR3 is 15 residues long. Germline loops: CDR1 MNHEY, CDR2 SVGAGI. The CDR3 region has the DNA TGTGCCAGCAGCCCCGGGATAAACGGGAATTCACCCCTCCACTTT. Residues: CASSPGINGNSPLHF.

The chain joins TRBV29-1 to TRBJ1-2; D remains unclear. Germline V gene lookup returns CDR1 SQVTM and CDR2 ANQGSEA. This CDR3 comprises 11 residues. V lost 3 bases and J lost 4, with 6 bases in between. The CDR3 DNA sequence: TGCAGCGTTGAGGTTGTCTATGGCTACACCTTC. It is translated as CSVEVVYGYTF.

This clone was counted a few times. The chain uses TRBV18 and TRBJ2-7; 11 nucleotides agree with TRBD1. Trimming took 6 bases from V and 7 from J; bases not matched to a gene: 5. The CDR3 has 13 amino acids. Germline V lookup: CDR1 KGHSH, CDR2 LQKENI. The CDR3: CASSPDRGHEQYF. The CDR3, as DNA: TGTGCCAGCTCCCCGGACAGGGGGCATGAGCAGTACTTC.

The sample holds a few counts of this clone. V usage is TRBV4-3 and J usage is TRBJ1-5; D is undetermined. CDR1 and CDR2 (germline): LGHNA, YSLEER. Trimming took 4 bases from V and 6 from J, leaving 16 bases between them. The CDR3 covers 15 residues. CDR3 in DNA: TGCGCCAGCAGCCTGACGGTCAGTGCAAGTCAGCCCCAGCATTTT. Protein sequence: CASSLTVSASQPQHF.

This chain connects TRBV29-1 to TRBJ1-5; D ambiguous. Germline loops: CDR1 SQVTM, CDR2 ANQGSEA. V was clipped by 4 bases and J by 3 bases, with 10 bases between them. The CDR3 is made up of 13 amino acids. Written as DNA, the CDR3 is TGCAGCGTTGCCTCAGCACACAATCAGCCCCAGCATTTT. Its protein is CSVASAHNQPQHF.